This T cell receptor (beta chain) was recorded in a study of identical twins. Notes on the study in general: Cord blood beta clonotypes that were abundant carried fewer insertions, and memory repertoires showed no such trend.

This clonotype was picked up a small number of times. Its target is unknown. V was clipped by 2 bases and J by 8 bases, with 9 bases between them. Germline CDR1 is SQVTM and CDR2 is ANQGSEA. This CDR3 spans 11 amino acids. In TCRdb, the 5' RACE reads were re-called with MiXCR into one record per CDR3 protein. The sample records just over 500,000 distinct CDR3 sequences, 22% being singletons. In addition, the sample was reused for a study of T cells expressing NK-cell markers.

This chain uses TRBV29-1 with TRBJ1-2; the D gene is possibly TRBD1 (5 bases). What was sequenced was CD4+ T cells sorted from blood. The sequence came from a woman aged 18-30 years in good health. The CDR3 loop is CSVESGGGYTF. The CDR3 nucleotides read TGCAGCGTTGAATCCGGGGGGGGCTACACCTTC.